There are many counts of the clone carrying this T cell receptor beta chain. Its matching antigen is unknown. The data stem from a study of CD8 T cells in ankylosing spondylitis. TCRdb reanalysed the 5' RACE reads using MiXCR and keeps one entry per CDR3 protein. The sample gives approximately 520,000 distinct CDR3 sequences, 5.3% of which show up once; under 4.5% is in the top ten. CDR3 length equals 15 residues. The germline V gene has CDR1 DFQATT and CDR2 SNEGSKA (reference sequence). The V end lost 0 bases, the J end lost 4 bases, and 13 bases lay between the germline ends. Study results and caveats: Among TCR beta sequences, a motif of eight highly homologous variants appeared characteristic of ankylosing spondylitis blood.

The sequencing sample was made of blood, either unsorted or a sorted T cell fraction (not recorded which). The origin of this receptor is a male donor with ankylosing spondylitis. The chain recombines TRBV20-1 with TRBJ1-3; D perhaps matches TRBD1 (5 bases). CDR3 bases: TGCAGTGCTAGAGATCCACAGACAGAAGGAAACACCATATATTTT. Protein: CSARDPQTEGNTIYF.